These T cell receptor beta chains were read from a single sample in a study of vaccination and CD4 T cells after COVID-19. These receptors' antigens are unknown. TCRdb fed the PCR reads into MiXCR, producing one record per CDR3 protein. The table records about 13,000 distinct CDR3 sequences, roughly 50% of them present only once. The sequenced sample was CD4+ T cells from blood, cultured in vitro. These receptors were obtained from a human donor who had recovered from COVID-19. CDR3s include the opening cysteine and the closing phenylalanine or tryptophan. Each record gives: CDR3 length, J gene, clone size, V gene, D gene, CDR3 DNA, CDR3 protein. The D gene is left open where the match is weak. Rows may omit the clone size; those that give it use once, few, many or a size class.

len: 15; j_gene: TRBJ2-1; abundance: -; v_gene: TRBV7-2; d_gene: -; CDR3nt: TGTGCCAGCAGCTTGGCCGGGACAACACACAATGAGCAGTTCTTC; CDR3aa: CASSLAGTTHNEQFF
len: 14; j_gene: TRBJ2-3; abundance: -; v_gene: TRBV6-2/TRBV6-3; d_gene: TRBD1; CDR3nt: TGTGCCAGCAGTTACGAGGGGGCCTCGGATACGCAGTATTTT; CDR3aa: CASSYEGASDTQYF
len: 14; j_gene: TRBJ2-7; abundance: once; v_gene: TRBV20-1; d_gene: TRBD2; CDR3nt: TGCAGTGCTAGGCTAGCGGGAGCTCCCCACGAGCAGTACTTC; CDR3aa: CSARLAGAPHEQYF
len: 19; j_gene: TRBJ2-5; abundance: few; v_gene: TRBV20-1; d_gene: TRBD2; CDR3nt: TGCAGTGCTAGAGATTTTCTAAGGCGGGAGGGCTCTCCCCCGGCGACCCAGTACTTC; CDR3aa: CSARDFLRREGSPPATQYF
len: 15; j_gene: TRBJ2-6; abundance: -; v_gene: TRBV6-1; d_gene: -; CDR3nt: TGTGCCAGCAGCTCACGGACCTCTGGGGCCAACGTCCTGACTTTC; CDR3aa: CASSSRTSGANVLTF
len: 14; j_gene: TRBJ2-1; abundance: -; v_gene: TRBV19; d_gene: TRBD1; CDR3nt: TGTGCCAGTCACCCAACAGGGGCCGTCAATGAGCAGTTCTTC; CDR3aa: CASHPTGAVNEQFF
len: 12; j_gene: TRBJ1-2; abundance: -; v_gene: TRBV6-1; d_gene: TRBD1; CDR3nt: TGTGCCAGCAGGACAGGGACTCTTGGCTACACCTTC; CDR3aa: CASRTGTLGYTF
len: 15; j_gene: TRBJ2-1; abundance: large; v_gene: TRBV6-1; d_gene: TRBD2; CDR3nt: TGTGCCAGCAGGAAGGGACTAGCGGGGGACAATGAGCAGTTCTTC; CDR3aa: CASRKGLAGDNEQFF
len: 14; j_gene: TRBJ1-2; abundance: -; v_gene: TRBV6-5; d_gene: -; CDR3nt: TGTGCCAGCAGTTACAGGCAGGGAAACTATGGCTACACCTTC; CDR3aa: CASSYRQGNYGYTF
len: 14; j_gene: TRBJ1-1; abundance: few; v_gene: TRBV7-9; d_gene: -; CDR3nt: TGTGCCGGCGAGCTAAAGGCGAGGGACACTGAAGCTTTCTTT; CDR3aa: CAGELKARDTEAFF
len: 15; j_gene: TRBJ2-7; abundance: -; v_gene: TRBV20-1; d_gene: TRBD2; CDR3nt: TGCAGTGCTAGAGAAGGCCTAGCGGGGGCCCACGAGCAGTACTTC; CDR3aa: CSAREGLAGAHEQYF
len: 15; j_gene: TRBJ1-4; abundance: -; v_gene: TRBV6-1; d_gene: -; CDR3nt: TGTGCCAGCAGTGAGGGGACCAGACGTAATGAAAAACTGTTTTTT; CDR3aa: CASSEGTRRNEKLFF
len: 14; j_gene: TRBJ2-1; abundance: few; v_gene: TRBV20-1; d_gene: -; CDR3nt: TGCAGTGCTAGAGAGGTCAGCTCCTACAATGAGCAGTTCTTC; CDR3aa: CSAREVSSYNEQFF
len: 14; j_gene: TRBJ2-3; abundance: once; v_gene: TRBV5-4; d_gene: TRBD2; CDR3nt: TGTGCCAGCAGCCCTCGGGAGGGCCTCAATACGCAGTATTTT; CDR3aa: CASSPREGLNTQYF
len: 19; j_gene: TRBJ2-1; abundance: -; v_gene: TRBV6-1; d_gene: TRBD1; CDR3nt: TGTGCCAGCAGCCTTTACGAACCTCTGAGGGACAGGGCATACAATGAGCAGTTCTTC; CDR3aa: CASSLYEPLRDRAYNEQFF
len: 17; j_gene: TRBJ1-5; abundance: -; v_gene: TRBV5-6; d_gene: TRBD1; CDR3nt: TGTGCCAGCAGCCGACGGACAGGCGTTGATAGCAATCAGCCCCAGCATTTT; CDR3aa: CASSRRTGVDSNQPQHF
len: 13; j_gene: TRBJ1-2; abundance: few; v_gene: TRBV5-3; d_gene: TRBD1; CDR3nt: TGTGCCAGCAGCTTGGCAGGGGGCTATGGCTACACCTTC; CDR3aa: CASSLAGGYGYTF
len: 12; j_gene: TRBJ2-7; abundance: -; v_gene: TRBV2; d_gene: TRBD2; CDR3nt: TGTACCAGCAGAGCTAGCGGATACGAGCAGTACTTC; CDR3aa: CTSRASGYEQYF
len: 19; j_gene: TRBJ2-3; abundance: -; v_gene: TRBV7-2; d_gene: -; CDR3nt: TGTGCCAGCAGCTTACAAGCCAACTCCCTAGCCGGTAGCACAGATACGCAGTATTTT; CDR3aa: CASSLQANSLAGSTDTQYF
len: 15; j_gene: TRBJ2-6; abundance: -; v_gene: TRBV7-8; d_gene: -; CDR3nt: TGTGCCAGCAGCTGGAGGTTCTCTGGGGCCAACGTCCTGACTTTC; CDR3aa: CASSWRFSGANVLTF
len: 13; j_gene: TRBJ1-1; abundance: -; v_gene: TRBV20-1; d_gene: -; CDR3nt: TGCAGTGCCCGAGGGCATATCAACACTGAAGCTTTCTTT; CDR3aa: CSARGHINTEAFF
len: 13; j_gene: TRBJ1-1; abundance: -; v_gene: TRBV2; d_gene: -; CDR3nt: TGTGCCAGCAGCTACAGGGAGACCACTGAAGCTTTCTTT; CDR3aa: CASSYRETTEAFF